The 4 T cell receptor beta chains in this list originate from one sample, sequenced in a study of cytotoxic CD8 clonotypes in ibrutinib-treated CLL. TCRdb's copy holds only in-frame clones and misses some; the assay was immunoSEQ multiplex PCR. The sample lists some 76,000 clones; roughly 85% were seen once. Sequencing was performed on PBMCs, taken after 24 months of ibrutinib treatment. The receptors come from a human donor with chronic lymphocytic leukemia.

The gene calls are TRBV20-1 and TRBJ2-7; D might be TRBD2 (5 bases). The CDR3 is 11 amino acids. Trimming left V 3 bases short and J 2 bases short, with 5 bases between. The germline V gene has CDR1 DFQATT and CDR2 SNEGSKA (reference sequence). The CDR3 coding sequence is TGCAGTGCTAGGCGGGCCTACGAGCAGTACTTC. Its protein product is CSARRAYEQYF.

The chain couples TRBV2 to TRBJ2-5; 8 bases are shared with TRBD1. The CDR3 contains 15 residues. Germline CDR1 and CDR2: SNHLY and FYNNEI. J gave up 2 bases and V 5 bases, and 7 bases lay outside the gene matches. CDR3 amino acids: CASSPDRGEQETQYF. The CDR3, as DNA: TGTGCCAGCAGTCCCGACAGGGGCGAGCAAGAGACCCAGTACTTC.

The chain combines TRBV28 with TRBJ2-1; D perhaps matches TRBD2 (6 bases). Germline lookup yields CDR1 MDHEN and CDR2 SYDVKM. The V end was cut by 2 bases, the J end by 8 bases, with 7 bases between. The CDR3 consists of 12 residues. The CDR3 here is CASSLGGDEQFF. The CDR3 DNA reads TGTGCCAGCAGTTTAGGAGGGGATGAGCAGTTCTTC.

In its sample, this clone was seen once. The chain carries TRBV30 and TRBJ2-1, with 10 nucleotides matching TRBD2. Germline CDR1 reads GTSNPN; CDR2 reads SVGIG (reference sequence). The CDR3 covers 14 residues. Trimming cost V 5 bases and J 3 bases; bases outside gene matches: 4. CDR3 region: CAWASGGNYNEQFF. CDR3 DNA: TGTGCCTGGGCTAGCGGGGGCAACTACAATGAGCAGTTCTTC.